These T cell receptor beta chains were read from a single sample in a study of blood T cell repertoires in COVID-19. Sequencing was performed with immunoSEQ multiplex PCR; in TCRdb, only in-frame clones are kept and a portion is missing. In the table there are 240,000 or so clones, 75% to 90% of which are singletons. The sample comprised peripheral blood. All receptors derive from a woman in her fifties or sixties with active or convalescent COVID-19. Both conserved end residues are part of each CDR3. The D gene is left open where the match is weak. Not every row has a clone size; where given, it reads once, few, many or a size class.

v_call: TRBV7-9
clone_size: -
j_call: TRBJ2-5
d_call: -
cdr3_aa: CASSPEGLETQYF
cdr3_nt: TGTGCCAGCAGCCCAGAGGGATTGGAGACCCAGTACTTC

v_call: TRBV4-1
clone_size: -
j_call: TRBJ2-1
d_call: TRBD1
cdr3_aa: CASSHTGTGDNEQFF
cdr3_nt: TGCGCCAGCAGCCATACCGGGACAGGGGACAATGAGCAGTTCTTC

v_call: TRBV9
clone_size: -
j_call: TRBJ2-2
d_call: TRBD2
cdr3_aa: CASSPASGAYTGELFF
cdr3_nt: TGTGCCAGCAGCCCCGCCAGCGGGGCGTACACCGGGGAGCTGTTTTTT

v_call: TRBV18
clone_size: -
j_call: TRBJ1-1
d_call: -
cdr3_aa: CASSPDLASVRTEAFF
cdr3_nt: TGTGCCAGCTCACCCGACCTGGCCAGCGTGAGAACTGAAGCTTTCTTT

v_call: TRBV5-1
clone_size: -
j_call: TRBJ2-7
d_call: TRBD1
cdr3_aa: CASIEGPGQGVREQYF
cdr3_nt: TGCGCCAGCATCGAAGGACCGGGACAGGGCGTACGCGAGCAGTACTTC

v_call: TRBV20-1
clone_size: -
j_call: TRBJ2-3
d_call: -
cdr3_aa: CSASFTGGGTDTQYF
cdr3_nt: TGCAGTGCTAGTTTTACGGGGGGCGGCACAGATACGCAGTATTTT

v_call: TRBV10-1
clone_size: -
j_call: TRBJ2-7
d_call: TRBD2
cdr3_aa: CASSGGRGSYEQYF
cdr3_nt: TGCGCCAGCAGTGGAGGGAGGGGTTCCTACGAGCAGTACTTC

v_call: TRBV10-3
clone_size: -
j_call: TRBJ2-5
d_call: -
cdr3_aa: CAISELESETQYF
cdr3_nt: TGTGCCATCAGTGAGCTGGAGTCGGAGACCCAGTACTTC

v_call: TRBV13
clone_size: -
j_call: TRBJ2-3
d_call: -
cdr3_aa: CASSRLTGTDTQYF
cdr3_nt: TGTGCCAGCAGCCGTCTAACCGGCACAGATACGCAGTATTTT

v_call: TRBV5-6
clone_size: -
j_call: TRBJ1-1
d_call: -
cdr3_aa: CASSLVARRNTEAFF
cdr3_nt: TGTGCCAGCAGCTTGGTGGCTAGGAGGAACACTGAAGCTTTCTTT

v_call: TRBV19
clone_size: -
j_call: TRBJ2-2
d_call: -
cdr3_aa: CASSITGTNTGELFF
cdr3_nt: TGTGCCAGTAGTATAACAGGGACGAACACCGGGGAGCTGTTTTTT

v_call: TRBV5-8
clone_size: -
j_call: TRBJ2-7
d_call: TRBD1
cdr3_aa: CASSPDRAFLGYEQYF
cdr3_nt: TGTGCCAGCAGCCCTGACAGGGCTTTCTTGGGTTACGAGCAGTACTTC

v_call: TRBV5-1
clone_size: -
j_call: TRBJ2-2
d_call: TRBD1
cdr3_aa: CASSLTHRTGANTGELFF
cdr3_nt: TGCGCCAGCAGCTTGACTCATCGGACAGGGGCGAACACCGGGGAGCTGTTTTTT

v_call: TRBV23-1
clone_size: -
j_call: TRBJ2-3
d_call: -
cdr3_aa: CASRRDLKHTQYF
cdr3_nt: TGCGCCAGCAGACGGGATCTTAAACATACGCAGTATTTT

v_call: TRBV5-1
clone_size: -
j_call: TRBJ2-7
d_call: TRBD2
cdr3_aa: CASSLDGTMLEQYF
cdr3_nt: TGCGCCAGCAGCTTGGACGGGACTATGTTAGAGCAGTACTTC

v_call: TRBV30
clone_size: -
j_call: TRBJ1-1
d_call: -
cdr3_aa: CAWSPTGGYTEAFF
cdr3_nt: TGTGCCTGGTCTCCAACTGGGGGCTACACTGAAGCTTTCTTT

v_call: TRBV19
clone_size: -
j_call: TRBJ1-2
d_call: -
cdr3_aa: CASSIGQAYGYTF
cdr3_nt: TGTGCCAGTAGTATTGGCCAGGCTTATGGCTACACCTTC

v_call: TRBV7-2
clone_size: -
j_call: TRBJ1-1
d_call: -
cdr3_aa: CASSIQGRFEAFF
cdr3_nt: TGTGCCAGCAGCATACAGGGCCGCTTTGAAGCTTTCTTT

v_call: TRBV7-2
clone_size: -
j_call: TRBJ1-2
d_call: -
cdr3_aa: CASSSEEDNYGYTF
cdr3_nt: TGTGCCAGCAGTTCGGAGGAAGATAACTATGGCTACACCTTC

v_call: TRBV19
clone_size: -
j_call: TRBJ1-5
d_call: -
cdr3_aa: CASSIALGQPQHF
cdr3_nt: TGTGCCAGTAGTATCGCCCTGGGCCAGCCCCAGCATTTT

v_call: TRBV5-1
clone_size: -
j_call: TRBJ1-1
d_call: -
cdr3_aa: CASSLDSGAGVGGNTEAFF
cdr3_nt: TGCGCCAGCAGCTTGGATTCAGGGGCGGGAGTAGGTGGGAACACTGAAGCTTTCTTT

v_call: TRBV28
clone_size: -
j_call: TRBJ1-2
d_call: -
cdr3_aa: CASSSSPRRVVNYGYTF
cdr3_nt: TGTGCCAGCAGTTCCTCCCCCCGCAGGGTAGTCAACTATGGCTACACCTTC

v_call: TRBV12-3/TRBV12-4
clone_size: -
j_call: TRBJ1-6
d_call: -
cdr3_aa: CASSPGENSPLHF
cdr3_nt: TGTGCCAGCAGTCCGGGGGAGAATTCACCCCTCCACTTT

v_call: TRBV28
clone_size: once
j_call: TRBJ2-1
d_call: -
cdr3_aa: CASRIQGRTGNEQFF
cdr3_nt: TGTGCCAGCAGGATCCAGGGGCGGACCGGGAATGAGCAGTTCTTC

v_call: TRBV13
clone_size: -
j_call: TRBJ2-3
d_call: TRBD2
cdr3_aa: CASSSPTGGRADTQYF
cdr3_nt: TGTGCCAGCAGCTCCCCCACGGGGGGGCGCGCAGATACGCAGTATTTT

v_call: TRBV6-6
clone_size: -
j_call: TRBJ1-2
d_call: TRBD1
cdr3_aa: CASSPTGDYGYTF
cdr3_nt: TGTGCCAGCAGTCCCACAGGGGACTATGGCTACACCTTC

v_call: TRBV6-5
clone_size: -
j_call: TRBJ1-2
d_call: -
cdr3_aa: CATRTGSYGYTF
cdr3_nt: TGTGCCACCCGGACGGGAAGCTATGGCTACACCTTC

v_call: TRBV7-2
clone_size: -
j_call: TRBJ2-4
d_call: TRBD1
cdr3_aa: CASSPPDRGNIQYF
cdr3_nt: TGTGCCAGCAGCCCTCCGGACAGGGGGAACATTCAGTACTTC

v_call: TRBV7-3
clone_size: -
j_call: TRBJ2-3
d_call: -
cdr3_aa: CASSLSGTDTQYF
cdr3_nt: TGTGCCAGCAGCTTAAGCGGGACAGATACGCAGTATTTT

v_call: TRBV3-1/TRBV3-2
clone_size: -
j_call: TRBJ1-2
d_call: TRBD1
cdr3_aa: CASSRQGSNYGYTF
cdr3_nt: TGTGCCAGCAGTCGACAGGGAAGTAACTATGGCTACACCTTC

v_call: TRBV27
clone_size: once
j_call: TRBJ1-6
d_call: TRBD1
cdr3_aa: CASSFFTGGRSYNSPLHF
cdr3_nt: TGTGCCAGCAGTTTTTTTACAGGGGGCCGCTCTTATAATTCACCCCTCCACTTT

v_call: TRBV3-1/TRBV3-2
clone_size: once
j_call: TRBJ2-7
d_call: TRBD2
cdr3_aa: CASSHGLAGTYEQYF
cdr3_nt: TGTGCCAGCAGCCACGGACTAGCCGGGACCTACGAGCAGTACTTC

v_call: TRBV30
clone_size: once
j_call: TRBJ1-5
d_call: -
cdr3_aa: CAWSVVDRQNQPQHF
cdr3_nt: TGTGCCTGGAGTGTAGTGGACAGACAAAATCAGCCCCAGCATTTT

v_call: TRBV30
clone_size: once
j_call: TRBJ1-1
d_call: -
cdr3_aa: CAWSVNGWTEAFF
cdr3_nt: TGTGCCTGGAGTGTTAATGGCTGGACTGAAGCTTTCTTT

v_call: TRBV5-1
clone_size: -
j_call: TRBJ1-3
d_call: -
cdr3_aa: CASSLAGIAGSTVGNTIYF
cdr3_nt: TGCGCCAGCAGCTTGGCTGGCATCGCGGGATCTACGGTTGGAAACACCATATATTTT

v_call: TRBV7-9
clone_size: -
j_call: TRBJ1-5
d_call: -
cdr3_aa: CASSSGAFDNQPQHF
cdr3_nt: TGTGCCAGCAGCTCTGGGGCTTTTGACAATCAGCCCCAGCATTTT

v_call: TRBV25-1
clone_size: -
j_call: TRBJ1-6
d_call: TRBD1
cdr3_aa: CASSQTGDSPLHF
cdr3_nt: TGTGCCAGCAGTCAGACAGGGGATTCACCCCTCCACTTT

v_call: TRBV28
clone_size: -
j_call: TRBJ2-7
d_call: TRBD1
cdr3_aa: CASRSGQGTYEQYF
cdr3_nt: TGTGCCAGCAGATCCGGACAGGGGACCTACGAGCAGTACTTC

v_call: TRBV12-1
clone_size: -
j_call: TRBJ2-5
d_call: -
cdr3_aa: CASSFGTGGRETQYF
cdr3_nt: TGTGCCAGCAGCTTTGGGACCGGGGGAAGGGAGACCCAGTACTTC

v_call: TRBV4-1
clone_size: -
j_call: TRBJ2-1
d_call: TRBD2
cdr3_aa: CASSQRPIGLAADEQFF
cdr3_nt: TGCGCCAGCAGCCAGAGGCCAATAGGCCTAGCGGCCGATGAGCAGTTCTTC

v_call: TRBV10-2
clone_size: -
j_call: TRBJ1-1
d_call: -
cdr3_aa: CASSESIGPEAFF
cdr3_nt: TGCGCCAGCAGTGAGTCGATTGGGCCCGAAGCTTTCTTT

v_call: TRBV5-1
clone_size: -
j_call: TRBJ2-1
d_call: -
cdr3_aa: CASSFLLGSPGPSSYNEQFF
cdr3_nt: TGCGCCAGCAGCTTCTTATTGGGCAGCCCAGGTCCCAGCTCCTACAATGAGCAGTTCTTC

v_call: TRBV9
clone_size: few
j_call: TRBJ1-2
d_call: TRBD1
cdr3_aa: CASSPRDSPNYGYTF
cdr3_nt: TGTGCCAGCAGCCCGAGGGACAGTCCTAACTATGGCTACACCTTC